This TCR beta chain came from a study of blood T cell repertoires in COVID-19. Turning to the study itself: The samples span acute and convalescent COVID-19 from the United States, Italy and Spain.

Methods used by the authors: Amplification of reference gene primers was used by the study to estimate nucleated cell counts. The repertoire was sequenced with immunoSEQ multiplex PCR; TCRdb's copy has only in-frame clones and lacks some. The V and J calls and clone size come from that table; D and trimming were worked out from the DNA. The sample includes some 50,000 clones, about nine tenths of them seen just once. Trimming took 4 bases from V and 1 from J, leaving 15 bases between them. Germline-derived CDR1 and CDR2 are SGHRS and YFSETQ. CDR3 length equals 15 residues. The chain is built from TRBV5-1 and TRBJ2-7; no reliable D call. Sequences were obtained from peripheral blood. The TCR originated in a human donor in a cohort sampled during active COVID-19. The DNA for the CDR3 is TGCGCCAGCAGCGTGGAGTCGCGGATATCCTACGAGCAGTACTTC. This codes for CASSVESRISYEQYF.